The T cell receptor (beta chain) described here comes from a study of shared clonotypes between healthy human individuals. Study outcomes and limitations: Shared clonotypes across all four donors exceeded non-shared ones in generation probability. Estimated richness was generally greater in naive than memory subsets.

In regard to this clone: Its antigen remains unknown.

The run depth of the assay was deep. Per the original methods: Junction-only immunoSEQ data arrived without quality scores, meaning filtering differed. Only in-frame clones appear in the TCRdb table, and some are missing; sequencing was by immunoSEQ multiplex PCR. V, J and clone size were drawn from that table, and D and trimming were deduced from the DNA. This sample has just over 2,000,000 clones, with about 94% found just once. Germline CDR1 is MRHNA and CDR2 is SNTAGT. Trimming shortened V by 0 bases and J by 10 bases, and 13 bases separated the two germline ends. This CDR3 region has 15 residues. Terminally differentiated effector memory CD45RA+ cells were excluded by CCR7 positive selection of CD45RO-negative cells.

The sequence was collected from a man younger than 35 in good health. The sample taken for sequencing was naive CD8+ T cells sorted from blood. The chain joins TRBV6-4 to TRBJ1-6; D is perhaps TRBD1 (5 bases). This chain's CDR3 is CASSDSGLGRSPLHF. CDR3 bases: TGTGCCAGCAGTGACTCGGGGCTAGGGAGATCACCCCTCCACTTT.